The 23 T cell receptor beta chains given below trace back to one sample, sequenced in a study of Ad26.COV2.S vaccination and SARS-CoV-2 variants. The data were produced by immunoSEQ multiplex PCR, yet TCRdb's version contains in-frame clones alone and is incomplete. The table records around 400,000 clones, approximately 91% of them present only once. Specified treatment: around 19 received Ad26.COV2.S at low or high dose, single or two shots; 5 received placebo; per-sample allocation not given. Material that was analyzed had been drawn on day 63 after the first vaccine or placebo injection. The sample here was peripheral blood, taken in a trial of Ad26.COV2.S vaccine versus placebo. Every receptor here comes from a person between 18 and 59 years old who received the Ad26.COV2.S COVID-19 vaccine or a placebo.

The chain employs TRBV7-9 and TRBJ2-5; D tentatively fits TRBD1 or TRBD2 (6 bases each). With 3 bases removed from V and 5 bases from J, the gap between germline ends came to 13 bases. In germline, CDR1 is SEHNR, CDR2 FQNEAQ (reference sequence). The CDR3 consists of 14 residues. The CDR3 reads CASSFQGGWETQYF. DNA of the CDR3: TGTGCCAGCAGCTTCCAAGGGGGGTGGGAGACCCAGTACTTC.

The chain uses TRBV18 and TRBJ2-2; the D is unclear. V was clipped by 1 base and J by 6 bases, with 9 bases between them. Germline-derived CDR1 and CDR2 are KGHSH and LQKENI. The CDR3 totals 14 residues. Here the CDR3 reads CASSPRDGAGELFF. In DNA form, the CDR3 reads TGTGCCAGCTCACCACGGGATGGGGCCGGGGAGCTGTTTTTT. Combining the CDR3 with reference TRBV18 and TRBJ2-2 gives the whole variable domain NAGVMQNPRHLVRRRGQEARLRCSPMKGHSHVYWYRQLPEEGLKFMVYLQKENIIDESGMPKERFSAEFPKEGPSILRIQQVVRGDSAAYFCASSPRDGAGELFFGEGSRLTVL.

This chain uses TRBV15 with TRBJ1-5; 8 nucleotides line up with TRBD1. The trim removed 3 bases at V and 1 base at J, leaving 5 bases unmatched. The CDR3 spans 16 residues. Germline loops: CDR1 LNHNV, CDR2 YYDKDF (reference sequence). CDR3 coding DNA: TGTGCCACCAGCAGGGACAGGGATAGGAGCAATCAGCCCCAGCATTTT. This translates into CATSRDRDRSNQPQHF. Full variable domain (remainder filled in from reference TRBV15 and TRBJ1-5): DAMVIQNPRYQVTQFGKPVTLSCSQTLNHNVMYWYQQKSSQAPKLLFHYYDKDFNNEADTPDNFQSRRPNTSFCFLDIRSPGLGDTAMYLCATSRDRDRSNQPQHFGDGTRLSIL.

This clone appeared a few times. The chain couples TRBV5-1 to TRBJ2-1, with 11 bases fitting TRBD1. Germline values: CDR1 SGHRS, CDR2 YFSETQ. This CDR3 is 15 amino acids long. Trimming cost V 4 bases and J 7 bases; bases outside gene matches: 7. The CDR3: CASSLGQGGRNEQFF. CDR3 sequence (DNA): TGCGCCAGCAGCCTGGGACAGGGGGGAAGGAATGAGCAGTTCTTC.

CDR3 in DNA: TGTGCCAGCAGGCTGACTAGCGGGAGAAACAATGAGCAGTTCTTC. Translating gives CASRLTSGRNNEQFF. The V call is TRBV11-1, the J call TRBJ2-1, with TRBD2 identical over 12 bases. The CDR3 consists of 15 residues. Germline values: CDR1 SGHAT, CDR2 FQDESV (reference sequence). With V trimmed by 6 bases and J by 5 bases, 5 bases remained unmatched.

The chain uses TRBV9 and TRBJ2-2; 8 bases fit TRBD2. Germline CDR1 reads SGDLS; CDR2 reads YYNGEE. V was clipped by 0 bases and J by 1 base; unmatched bases: 11. The CDR3 covers 19 residues. The DNA for the CDR3 is TGTGCCAGCAGCGTAGTGGCATGGAGCGGGAGACTGAACACCGGGGAGCTGTTTTTT. Translated: CASSVVAWSGRLNTGELFF. Together with reference TRBV9 and TRBJ2-2, the CDR3 gives the full variable domain: DSGVTQTPKHLITATGQRVTLRCSPRSGDLSVYWYQQSLDQGLQFLIQYYNGEERAKGNILERFSAQQFPDLHSELNLSSLELGDSALYFCASSVVAWSGRLNTGELFFGEGSRLTVL.

The chain recombines TRBV19 with TRBJ1-1; TRBD1 might be the D (5 bases). V lost 5 bases to trimming and J lost 0 bases, with 7 bases between them. The CDR3 has 13 residues. Germline CDR1 and CDR2: LNHDA and SQIVND (reference sequence). The CDR3 loop is CASSGTVNTEAFF. The CDR3 region has the DNA TGTGCCAGTAGTGGGACGGTGAACACTGAAGCTTTCTTT.

The V call is TRBV7-3, the J call TRBJ2-6; 10 nucleotides agree with TRBD1. Germline V gives CDR1 SGHTA, CDR2 FQGTGA. CDR3 length: 17 amino acids. Trimming at V came to 4 bases and at J to 1 base, leaving 4 bases not matched to a gene. Here the CDR3 reads CASSSGQGFSGANVLTF. The CDR3 bases are TGTGCCAGCAGCTCGGGACAGGGGTTTTCTGGGGCCAACGTCCTGACTTTC.

The rearrangement links TRBV10-3 to TRBJ2-5; D gene ambiguous. The CDR3 is made up of 13 amino acids. The germline V gene encodes CDR1 ENHRY and CDR2 SYGVKD. Trimming removed 5 bases from V and 0 bases from J, with 7 bases in between. The CDR3, as DNA: TGTGCCATCAGTTTAGGAAACCAAGAGACCCAGTACTTC. As protein: CAISLGNQETQYF.

This chain uses TRBV28 with TRBJ1-5; D remains unclear. The V end was cut by 4 bases, the J end by 2 bases, with 9 bases between. This CDR3 is built from 14 residues. Germline values: CDR1 MDHEN, CDR2 SYDVKM. As DNA, the CDR3 is TGTGCCAGCAGTTCAGACACCCGCAATCAGCCCCAGCATTTT. Translation: CASSSDTRNQPQHF. The whole variable domain, filled in from reference TRBV28 and TRBJ1-5, reads DVKVTQSSRYLVKRTGEKVFLECVQDMDHENMFWYRQDPGLGLRLIYFSYDVKMKEKGDIPEGYSVSREKKERFSLILESASTNQTSMYLCASSSDTRNQPQHFGDGTRLSIL.

The rearrangement links TRBV5-1 to TRBJ2-7, with D uncertain. The V gene's germline CDR1 is SGHRS and CDR2 YFSETQ. Trimming took off 3 bases at V and 1 base at J, with 8 bases between the two ends. There are 13 residues in the CDR3. CDR3 sequence: CASSSAGSYEQYF. DNA of the CDR3: TGCGCCAGCAGCTCCGCCGGGTCCTACGAGCAGTACTTC. The full variable domain, with the rest looked up from reference TRBV5-1 and TRBJ2-7, is KAGVTQTPRYLIKTRGQQVTLSCSPISGHRSVSWYQQTPGQGLQFLFEYFSETQRNKGNFPGRFSGRQFSNSRSEMNVSTLELGDSALYLCASSSAGSYEQYFGPGTRLTVT.

The chain combines TRBV5-8 with TRBJ1-4; TRBD1 might be the D (5 bases). The ends were cut back, 4 bases at V and 0 bases at J, with 13 bases in the middle. The germline CDR1 and CDR2 sequences are SGHTS and YDEGEE. This CDR3 has 16 residues. CDR3 sequence: CASSNLEGTTNEKLFF. CDR3 coding DNA: TGTGCCAGCAGCAACCTAGAGGGGACAACTAATGAAAAACTGTTTTTT.

V and J are TRBV28 and TRBJ2-5; 9 positions agree with TRBD2. Germline CDR1 reads MDHEN; CDR2 reads SYDVKM. The V and J ends lost 11 bases and 2 bases, in that order; junction bases with no gene match: 3. This CDR3 contains 12 residues. Here the CDR3 DNA reads TGTGCCGCGGGGGGGGAGCAAGAGACCCAGTACTTC. It codes for CAAGGEQETQYF.

The CDR3: CASSRGTTGELFF. The CDR3 coding sequence is TGTGCCAGCAGTCGAGGGACCACCGGGGAGCTGTTTTTT. V is TRBV7-3 and J is TRBJ2-2; D may match TRBD1 or TRBD2 (5 bases each). The CDR3 is 13 residues long. From germline, CDR1 is SGHTA and CDR2 FQGTGA. V gave up 6 bases and J gave up 4 bases, with 9 bases separating them.

The V and J genes are TRBV5-1 and TRBJ1-1; TRBD1 aligns across 7 bases. V gave up 0 bases and J gave up 3 bases; unmatched junction bases: 5. This CDR3 region has 15 residues. CDR1 is SGHRS, CDR2 YFSETQ, per germline. CDR3 amino acids: CASSLALDRDTEAFF. The CDR3 DNA follows: TGCGCCAGCAGCTTGGCCCTAGACAGGGACACTGAAGCTTTCTTT.

This clone was detected once. The chain employs TRBV13 and TRBJ2-2; 10 nucleotides align to TRBD2. The CDR3 has 16 amino acids. From germline, CDR1 is PRHDT and CDR2 FYEKMQ (reference sequence). Unmatched junction bases numbered 12, after V lost 6 bases and J lost 8 bases. The CDR3 DNA is TGTGCCAGCAGACGAGAGCGGACTAGCGGTTATGGGGAGCTGTTTTTT. This encodes CASRRERTSGYGELFF.

The V call is TRBV15, the J call TRBJ2-7; TRBD2 matches 7 bases. Germline CDR1 is LNHNV and CDR2 is YYDKDF (reference sequence). V gave up 3 bases and J gave up 2 bases; unmatched junction bases: 7. The CDR3 contains 15 residues. The chain's CDR3 is CATSRRRGDPYEQYF. CDR3 DNA: TGTGCCACCAGCAGGAGACGGGGGGACCCCTACGAGCAGTACTTC.

Only one count was recorded for this clone. The chain has TRBV5-1 and TRBJ2-5; the D is unclear. The CDR3 runs to 15 residues. Per germline, CDR1 SGHRS and CDR2 YFSETQ. The V gene lost 1 base and the J gene lost 3 bases, with 13 bases spanning the gap. The CDR3 is CASSLSPGREETQYF. In DNA form, the CDR3 reads TGCGCCAGCAGCTTGTCCCCAGGACGGGAAGAGACCCAGTACTTC.

The chain employs TRBV28 and TRBJ1-1; TRBD1 agrees at 9 bases. CDR1 and CDR2 (germline): MDHEN, SYDVKM. Trimming at V came to 4 bases and at J to 10 bases, leaving 4 bases not matched to a gene. This CDR3 comprises 12 residues. In DNA form, the CDR3 reads TGTGCCAGCAGTTCTCGGGACAGGGCAGCTTTCTTT. Translation gives CASSSRDRAAFF.

V gene TRBV4-2 combines with J gene TRBJ2-7; 13 bases agree with TRBD2. Germline lookup yields CDR1 LGHNA and CDR2 YNFKEQ. After removal of 4 bases from V and 2 bases from J, the junction contained 8 bases not matched to a gene. There are 17 residues in the CDR3. CDR3 in amino acids: CASSPIRTSGSTYEQYF. As DNA, the CDR3 is TGTGCCAGCAGCCCAATACGGACTAGCGGGAGTACCTACGAGCAGTACTTC.

The chain combines TRBV5-8 with TRBJ1-1, with TRBD1 matching 9 bases. After removal of 3 bases from V and 4 bases from J, the junction contained 4 bases not matched to a gene. The germline V gene encodes CDR1 SGHTS and CDR2 YDEGEE. The CDR3 consists of 14 residues. The CDR3 here is CASSSTGGATEAFF. DNA of the CDR3: TGTGCCAGCAGCTCGACAGGGGGGGCCACTGAAGCTTTCTTT.

The rearrangement links TRBV27 to TRBJ2-1, with D possibly called TRBD1 or TRBD2 (5 bases each). From germline, CDR1 is MNHEY and CDR2 SMNVEV (reference sequence). The CDR3 length is 15 residues. Trimming pared 1 base from V and 8 bases from J, leaving 15 bases between. CDR3 sequence reads: CASSLYRGRGDEQFF. DNA for the CDR3: TGTGCCAGCAGTTTATATCGGGGCCGAGGGGATGAGCAGTTCTTC.

This clone was found a few times. V usage is TRBV7-9 and J usage is TRBJ2-1; TRBD2 matches 12 bases. Germline V CDR1 and CDR2: SEHNR, FQNEAQ (reference sequence). Trimming at V came to 5 bases and at J to 4 bases, leaving 18 bases not matched to a gene. CDR3 length equals 20 residues. The CDR3 DNA reads as TGTGCCAGCAGCATAATTACTAGCGGGAGGTTATCTTTGTCGTACAATGAGCAGTTCTTC. This encodes CASSIITSGRLSLSYNEQFF.